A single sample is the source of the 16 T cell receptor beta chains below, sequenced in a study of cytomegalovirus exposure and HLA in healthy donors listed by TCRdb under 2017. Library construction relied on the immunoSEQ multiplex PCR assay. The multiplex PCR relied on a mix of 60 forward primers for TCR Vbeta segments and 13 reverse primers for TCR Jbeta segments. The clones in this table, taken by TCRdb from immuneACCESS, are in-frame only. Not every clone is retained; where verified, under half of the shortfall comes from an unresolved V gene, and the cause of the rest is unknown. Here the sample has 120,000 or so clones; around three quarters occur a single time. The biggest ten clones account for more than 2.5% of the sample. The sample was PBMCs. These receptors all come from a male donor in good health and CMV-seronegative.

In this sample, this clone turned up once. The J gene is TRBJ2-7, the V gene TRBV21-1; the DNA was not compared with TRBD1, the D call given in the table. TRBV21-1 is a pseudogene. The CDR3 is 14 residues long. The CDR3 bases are TGTGCCAGCGGCCGACAGGGAATCACGGGTGGGCAGTACTTC. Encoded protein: CASGRQGITGGQYF.

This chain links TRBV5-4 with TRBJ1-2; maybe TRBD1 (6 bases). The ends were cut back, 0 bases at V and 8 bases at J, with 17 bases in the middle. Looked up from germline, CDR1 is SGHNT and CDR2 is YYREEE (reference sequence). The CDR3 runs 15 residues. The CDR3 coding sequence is TGTGCCAGCAGCTTGGGGGGGGGCAGCCTCCTCGGCTACACCTTC. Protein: CASSLGGGSLLGYTF.

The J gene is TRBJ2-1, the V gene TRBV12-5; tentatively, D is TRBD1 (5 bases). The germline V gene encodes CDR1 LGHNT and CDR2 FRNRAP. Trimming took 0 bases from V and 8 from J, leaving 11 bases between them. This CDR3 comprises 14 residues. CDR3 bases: TGTGCTAGTGGTTTGGTACCCTTAGGGGATGAGCAGTTCTTC. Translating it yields CASGLVPLGDEQFF. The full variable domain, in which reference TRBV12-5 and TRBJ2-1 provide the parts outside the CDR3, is DARVTQTPRHKVTEMGQEVTMRCQPILGHNTVFWYRQTMMQGLELLAYFRNRAPLDDSGMPKDRFSAEMPDATLATLKIQPSEPRDSAVYFCASGLVPLGDEQFFGPGTRLTVL.

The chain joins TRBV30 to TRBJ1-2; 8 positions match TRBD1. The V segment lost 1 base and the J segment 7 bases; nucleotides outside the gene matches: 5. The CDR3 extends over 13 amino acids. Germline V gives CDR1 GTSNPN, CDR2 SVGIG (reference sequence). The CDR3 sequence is CAWSGLTGAGYTF. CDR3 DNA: TGTGCCTGGAGTGGATTGACAGGGGCTGGCTACACCTTC.

CDR3 bases: TGCGCCAGCGGGGGTATAGCGGGACCCACAGATACGCAGTATTTT. Translation: CASGGIAGPTDTQYF. The chain combines TRBV10-2 with TRBJ2-3; 8 nucleotides agree with TRBD2. This CDR3 is built from 15 residues. V gave up 8 bases and J gave up 2 bases; unmatched junction bases: 9. Germline assignment: CDR1 WSHSY and CDR2 SAAADI.

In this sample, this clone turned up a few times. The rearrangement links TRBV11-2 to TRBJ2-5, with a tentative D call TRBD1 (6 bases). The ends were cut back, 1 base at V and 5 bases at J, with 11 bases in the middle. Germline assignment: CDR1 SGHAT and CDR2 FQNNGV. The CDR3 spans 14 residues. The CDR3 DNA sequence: TGTGCCAGCAGCTTAGTCCAGGGGCCGGAGACCCAGTACTTC. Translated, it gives CASSLVQGPETQYF.

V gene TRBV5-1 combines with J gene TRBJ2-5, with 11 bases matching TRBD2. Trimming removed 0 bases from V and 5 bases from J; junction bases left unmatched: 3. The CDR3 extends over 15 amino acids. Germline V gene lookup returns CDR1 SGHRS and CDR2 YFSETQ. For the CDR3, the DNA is TGCGCCAGCAGCTTGGAGGGACTAGCGGAGGAGACCCAGTACTTC. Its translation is CASSLEGLAEETQYF.

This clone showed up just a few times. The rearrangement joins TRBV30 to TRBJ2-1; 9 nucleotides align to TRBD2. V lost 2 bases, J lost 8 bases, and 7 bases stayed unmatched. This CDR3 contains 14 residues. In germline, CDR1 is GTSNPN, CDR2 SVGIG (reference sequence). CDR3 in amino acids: CAWSRLADLDEQFF. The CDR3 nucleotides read TGTGCCTGGAGTCGACTAGCGGACTTAGATGAGCAGTTCTTC.

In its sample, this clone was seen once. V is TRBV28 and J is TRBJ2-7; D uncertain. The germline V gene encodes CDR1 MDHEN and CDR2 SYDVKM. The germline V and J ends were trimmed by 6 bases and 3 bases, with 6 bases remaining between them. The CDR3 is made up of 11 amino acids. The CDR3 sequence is CASSYIYEQYF. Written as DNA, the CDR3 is TGTGCCAGCAGCTATATCTACGAGCAGTACTTC.

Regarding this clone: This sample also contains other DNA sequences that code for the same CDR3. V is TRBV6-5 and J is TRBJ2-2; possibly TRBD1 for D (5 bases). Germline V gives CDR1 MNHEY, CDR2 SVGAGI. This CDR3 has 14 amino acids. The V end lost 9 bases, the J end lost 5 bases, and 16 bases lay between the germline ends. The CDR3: CASSRQGKTGELFF. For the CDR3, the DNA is TGTGCCAGTAGTCGCCAGGGTAAAACCGGGGAGCTGTTTTTT.

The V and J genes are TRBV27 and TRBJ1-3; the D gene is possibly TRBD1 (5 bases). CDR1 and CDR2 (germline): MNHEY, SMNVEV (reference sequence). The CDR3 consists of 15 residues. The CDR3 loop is CASAPGGTTGNTIYF. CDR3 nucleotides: TGTGCGAGCGCGCCGGGGGGTACTACTGGAAACACCATATATTTT.

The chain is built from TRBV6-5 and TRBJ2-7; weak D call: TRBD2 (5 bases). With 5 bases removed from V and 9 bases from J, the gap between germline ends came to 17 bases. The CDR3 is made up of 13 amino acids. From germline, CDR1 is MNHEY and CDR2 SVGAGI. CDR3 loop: CASSPEGRRGQYF. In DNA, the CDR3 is TGTGCCAGCAGTCCCGAGGGTAGGCGTGGGCAGTACTTC.

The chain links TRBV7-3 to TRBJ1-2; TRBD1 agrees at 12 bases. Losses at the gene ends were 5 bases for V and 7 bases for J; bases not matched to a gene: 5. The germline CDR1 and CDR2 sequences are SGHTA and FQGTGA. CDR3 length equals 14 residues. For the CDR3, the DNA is TGTGCCAGCAGCCCGGGACAGGGGGCGGCTGGCTACACCTTC. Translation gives CASSPGQGAAGYTF.

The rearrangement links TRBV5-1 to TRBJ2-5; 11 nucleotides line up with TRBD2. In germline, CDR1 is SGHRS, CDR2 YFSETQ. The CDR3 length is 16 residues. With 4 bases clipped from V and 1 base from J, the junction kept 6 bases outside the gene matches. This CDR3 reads CASSPTGTSGQETQYF. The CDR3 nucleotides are TGCGCCAGCAGCCCAACCGGGACTAGCGGCCAAGAGACCCAGTACTTC.

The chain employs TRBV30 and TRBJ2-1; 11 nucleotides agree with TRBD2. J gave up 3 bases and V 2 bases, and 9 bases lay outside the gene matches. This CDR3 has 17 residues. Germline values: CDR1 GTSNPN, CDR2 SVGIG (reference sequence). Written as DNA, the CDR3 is TGTGCCTGGAGTACGGCCCTGACTAGCGGGGACTACAATGAGCAGTTCTTC. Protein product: CAWSTALTSGDYNEQFF.

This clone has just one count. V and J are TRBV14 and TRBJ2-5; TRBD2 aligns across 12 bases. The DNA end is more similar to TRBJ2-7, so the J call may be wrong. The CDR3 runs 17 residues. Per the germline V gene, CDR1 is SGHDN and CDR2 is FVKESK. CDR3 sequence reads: CASSQAPTSGGNYEQYF. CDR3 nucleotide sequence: TGTGCCAGCAGCCAAGCCCCGACTAGCGGGGGAAATTACGAGCAGTACTTC.